This TCR beta chain was recorded in a study of regulatory T cells in long-lasting Graves disease. Study observations and caveats: Patients with persistent Graves' had lower TCR diversity than newly diagnosed patients.

With respect to this clonotype: As yet, its antigen is unknown. A much bigger clone sits one base away, suggesting this may be a read error.

Time point given: newly diagnosed GD, antithyroid drugs for less than 3 months. From RNA extracted from PBMCs, the TCR library was made. The authors drew roughly 8.1 milliliters of peripheral blood into EDTA tubes. CDR3 regions were amplified by Arm-PCR using iRepertoire HTBI primers to build TCR beta libraries. TCRdb re-called the multiplex PCR reads with MiXCR, one entry per CDR3 protein. The sample holds 400,000 to 450,000 distinct CDR3 sequences; just under 15% are singletons and the top ten take approximately 16%. Trimming removed 0 bases from V and 6 bases from J; junction bases left unmatched: 17. This CDR3 region has 18 residues. These same records also appear under a second study, on T cells in Graves' hyperthyroidism and ophthalmopathy. That investigation notes: HTBI primers were the set used in a first-round RT-PCR of the TCR CDR3.

The sequence derives from a woman in her thirties with Graves disease. Here the sequenced sample was peripheral blood mononuclear cells (PBMCs), taken at new diagnosis, from a patient treated with antithyroid drugs. J is TRBJ2-7 and V is TRBV12-3 or TRBV12-4, with TRBD2 matching 7 bases. DNA of the CDR3: TGTGCCAGCAGTTTAGCCGGGGACTCGTCGGCGGGAGTGGGCGAGCAGTACTTC. This encodes CASSLAGDSSAGVGEQYF.